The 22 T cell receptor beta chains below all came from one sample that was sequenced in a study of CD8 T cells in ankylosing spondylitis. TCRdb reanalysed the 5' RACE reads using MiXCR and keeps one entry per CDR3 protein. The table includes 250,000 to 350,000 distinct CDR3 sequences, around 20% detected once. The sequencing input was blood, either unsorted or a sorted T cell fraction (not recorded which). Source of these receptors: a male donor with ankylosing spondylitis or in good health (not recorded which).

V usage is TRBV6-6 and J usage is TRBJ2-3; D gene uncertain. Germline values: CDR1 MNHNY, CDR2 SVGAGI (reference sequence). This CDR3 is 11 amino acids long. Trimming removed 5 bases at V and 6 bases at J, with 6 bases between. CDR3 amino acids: CASSTADTQYF. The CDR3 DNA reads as TGTGCCAGCAGTACTGCGGATACGCAGTATTTT.

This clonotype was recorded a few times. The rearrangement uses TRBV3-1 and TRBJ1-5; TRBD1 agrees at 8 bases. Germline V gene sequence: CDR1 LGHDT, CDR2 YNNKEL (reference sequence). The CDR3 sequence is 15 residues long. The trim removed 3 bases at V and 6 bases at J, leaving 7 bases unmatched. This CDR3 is CASSQGTGGGQPQHF. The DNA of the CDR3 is TGTGCCAGCAGCCAGGGGACAGGAGGGGGTCAGCCCCAGCATTTT.

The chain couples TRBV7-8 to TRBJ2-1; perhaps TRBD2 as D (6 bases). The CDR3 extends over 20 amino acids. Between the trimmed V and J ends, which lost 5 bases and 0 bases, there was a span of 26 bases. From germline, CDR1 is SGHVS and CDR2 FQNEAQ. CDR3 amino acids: CASSLLGTPGAQSSYNEQFF. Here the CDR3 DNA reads TGTGCCAGCAGCCTTCTCGGGACTCCTGGGGCTCAAAGCTCCTACAATGAGCAGTTCTTC.

This CDR3 reads CATSRTGFGTDTQYF. CDR3 coding DNA: TGTGCCACCAGCCGGACAGGGTTTGGCACAGATACGCAGTATTTT. The chain employs TRBV24-1 and TRBJ2-3; 8 nucleotides agree with TRBD1. V shed 7 bases and J 1 base; nucleotides not matched to a gene: 6. There are 15 residues in the CDR3. CDR1 is KGHDR and CDR2 is SFDVKD in the germline V gene.

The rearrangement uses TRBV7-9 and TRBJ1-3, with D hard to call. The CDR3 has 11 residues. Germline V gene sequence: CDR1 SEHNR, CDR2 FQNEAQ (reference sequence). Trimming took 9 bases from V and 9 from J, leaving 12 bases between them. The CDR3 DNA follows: TGTGCCAGGAGCGCGATATCCACCATATATTTT. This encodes CARSAISTIYF.

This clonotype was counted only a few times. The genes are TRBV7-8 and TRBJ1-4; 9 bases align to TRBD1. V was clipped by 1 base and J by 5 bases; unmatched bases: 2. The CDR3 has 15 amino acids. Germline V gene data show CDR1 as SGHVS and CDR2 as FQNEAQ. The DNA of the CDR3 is TGTGCCAGCAGCTTAGGACAGGGGGGCAATGAAAAACTGTTTTTT. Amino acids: CASSLGQGGNEKLFF.

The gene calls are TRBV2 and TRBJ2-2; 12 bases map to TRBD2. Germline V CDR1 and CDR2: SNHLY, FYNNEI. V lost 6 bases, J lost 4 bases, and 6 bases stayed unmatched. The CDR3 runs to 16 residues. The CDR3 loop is CASSKASGGATGELFF. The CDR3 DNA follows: TGTGCCAGCAGCAAGGCTAGCGGGGGGGCCACCGGGGAGCTGTTTTTT.

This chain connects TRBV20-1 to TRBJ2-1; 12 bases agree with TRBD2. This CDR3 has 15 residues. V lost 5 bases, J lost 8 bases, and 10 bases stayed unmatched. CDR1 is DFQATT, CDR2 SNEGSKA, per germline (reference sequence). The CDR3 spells CSALPPGLAGDEQFF. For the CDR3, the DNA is TGCAGTGCTCTACCACCGGGACTAGCGGGCGATGAGCAGTTCTTC.

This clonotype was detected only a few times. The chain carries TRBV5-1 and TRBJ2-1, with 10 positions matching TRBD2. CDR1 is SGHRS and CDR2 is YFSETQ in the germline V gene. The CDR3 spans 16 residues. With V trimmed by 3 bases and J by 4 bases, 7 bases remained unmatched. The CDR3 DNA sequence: TGCGCCAGCAGCTCAGACGGACTAGCGGATTACAATGAGCAGTTCTTC. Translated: CASSSDGLADYNEQFF.

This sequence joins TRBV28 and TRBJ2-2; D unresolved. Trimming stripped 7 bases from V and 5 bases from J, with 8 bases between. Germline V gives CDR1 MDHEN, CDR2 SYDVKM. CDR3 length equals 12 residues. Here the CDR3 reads CASISLTGELFF. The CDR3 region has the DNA TGTGCCAGCATATCGCTTACCGGGGAGCTGTTTTTT.

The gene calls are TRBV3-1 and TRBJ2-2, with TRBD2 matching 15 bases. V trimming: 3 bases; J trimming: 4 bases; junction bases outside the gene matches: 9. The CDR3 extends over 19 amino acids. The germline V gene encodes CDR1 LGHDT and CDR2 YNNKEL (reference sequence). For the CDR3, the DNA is TGTGCCAGCAGCCATCTCTGGACTAGCGGGAGGGACGGCACCGGGGAGCTGTTTTTT. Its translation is CASSHLWTSGRDGTGELFF.

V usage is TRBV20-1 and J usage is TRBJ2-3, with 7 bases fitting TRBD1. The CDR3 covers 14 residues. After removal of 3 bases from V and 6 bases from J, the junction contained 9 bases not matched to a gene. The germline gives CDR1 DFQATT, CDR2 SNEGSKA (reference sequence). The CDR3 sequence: CSASLSGGYDTQYF. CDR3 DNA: TGCAGTGCTAGTTTATCAGGGGGTTACGATACGCAGTATTTT.

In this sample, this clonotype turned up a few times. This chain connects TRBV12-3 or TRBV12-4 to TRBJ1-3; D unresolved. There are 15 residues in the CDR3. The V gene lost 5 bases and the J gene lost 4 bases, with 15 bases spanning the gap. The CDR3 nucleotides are TGTGCCAGCAGTGCTCCGAGGGTAGCCGGAAACACCATATATTTT. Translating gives CASSAPRVAGNTIYF.

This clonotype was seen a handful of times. CDR3 residues: CASSYSPGLSYEQYV. The CDR3 DNA reads as TGTGCCAGCAGTTACTCTCCGGGCCTTTCCTACGAGCAGTACGTC. This rearrangement joins TRBV6-5 to TRBJ2-7, with D unresolved. This CDR3 has 15 amino acids. Germline CDR1 is MNHEY and CDR2 is SVGAGI. V lost 0 bases to trimming and J lost 1 base, with 10 bases between them.

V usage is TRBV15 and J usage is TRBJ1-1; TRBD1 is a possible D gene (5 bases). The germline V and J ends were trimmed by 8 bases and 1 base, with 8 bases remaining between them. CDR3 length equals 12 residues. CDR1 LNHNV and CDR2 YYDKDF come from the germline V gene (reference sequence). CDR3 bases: TGTGCCACCCATGGGGGGAACACTGAAGCTTTCTTT. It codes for CATHGGNTEAFF.

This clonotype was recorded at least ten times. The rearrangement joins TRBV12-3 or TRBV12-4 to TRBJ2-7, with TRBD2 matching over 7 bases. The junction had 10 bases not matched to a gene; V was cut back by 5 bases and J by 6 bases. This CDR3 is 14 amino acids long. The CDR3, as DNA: TGTGCCAGCAGTCCGACCTCGACTAGCTCCGAGCAGTACGTC. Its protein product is CASSPTSTSSEQYV.

Here the CDR3 DNA reads TGCAGTGCTAGACTACCAGGGGGGGGCAATGAGCAGTTCTTC. This gives the protein CSARLPGGGNEQFF. The chain has TRBV20-1 and TRBJ2-1; D tentatively reads TRBD1 or TRBD2 (7 bases each). The CDR3 runs to 14 residues. Trimming removed 2 bases from V and 6 bases from J, with 14 bases in between. The germline V gene encodes CDR1 DFQATT and CDR2 SNEGSKA (reference sequence).

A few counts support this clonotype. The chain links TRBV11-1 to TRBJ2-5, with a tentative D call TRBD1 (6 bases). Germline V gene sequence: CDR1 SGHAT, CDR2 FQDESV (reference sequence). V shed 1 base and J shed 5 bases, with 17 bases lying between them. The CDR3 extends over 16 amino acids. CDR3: CASSLVLFGQGETQYF. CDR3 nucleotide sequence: TGTGCCAGCAGCTTAGTCCTGTTTGGGCAGGGGGAGACCCAGTACTTC.

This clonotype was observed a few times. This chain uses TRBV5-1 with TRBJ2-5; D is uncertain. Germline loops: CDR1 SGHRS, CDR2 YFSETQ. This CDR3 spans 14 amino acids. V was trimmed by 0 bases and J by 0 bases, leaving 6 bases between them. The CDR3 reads CASSLDPNQETQYF. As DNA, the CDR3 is TGCGCCAGCAGCTTGGATCCCAACCAAGAGACCCAGTACTTC.

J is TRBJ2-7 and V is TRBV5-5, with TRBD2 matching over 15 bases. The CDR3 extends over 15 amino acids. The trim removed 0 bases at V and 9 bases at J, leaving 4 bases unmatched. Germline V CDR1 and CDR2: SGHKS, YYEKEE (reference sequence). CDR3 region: CASSLVGTSGGWQYV. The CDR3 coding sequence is TGTGCCAGCAGCTTGGTCGGGACTAGCGGGGGGTGGCAGTACGTC.

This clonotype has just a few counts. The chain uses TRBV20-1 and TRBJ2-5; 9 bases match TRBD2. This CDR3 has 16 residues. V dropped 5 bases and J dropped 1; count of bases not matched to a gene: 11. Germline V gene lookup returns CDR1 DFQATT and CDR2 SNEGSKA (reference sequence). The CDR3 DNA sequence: TGCAGTGCTTCCGGGCGGGAGGGCCCAATCCAAGAGACCCAGTACTTC. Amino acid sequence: CSASGREGPIQETQYF.

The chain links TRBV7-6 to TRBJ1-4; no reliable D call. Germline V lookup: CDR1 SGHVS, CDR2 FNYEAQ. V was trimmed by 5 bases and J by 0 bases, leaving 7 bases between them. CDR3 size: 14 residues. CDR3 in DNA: TGTGCCAGCAGCCCCCTCGCAACTAATGAAAAACTGTTTTTT. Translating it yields CASSPLATNEKLFF.